One sample yielded the 26 T cell receptor beta chains listed below, sequenced in a study of cytomegalovirus exposure and HLA in healthy donors. The primer mix had 60 Vbeta and 13 Jbeta primers. Method: immunoSEQ multiplex PCR; TCRdb's copy keeps in-frame clones and lacks some. The profile shows 120,000 or so clones, over 70% of them singletons. The sample consisted of PBMCs. The receptors originated from a man younger than 35 in good health and CMV-seropositive.

This clone came up a few times. The V and J genes are TRBV6-6 and TRBJ1-1; 7 positions match TRBD1. This CDR3 spans 14 amino acids. Germline V gene data show CDR1 as MNHNY and CDR2 as SVGAGI (reference sequence). V lost 4 bases and J lost 4; bases outside the gene matches: 6. DNA for the CDR3: TGTGCCAGCAGTTTCCGACAGGGCGGCACTGAAGCTTTCTTT. Residues: CASSFRQGGTEAFF.

This rearrangement joins TRBV5-1 to TRBJ1-1; D perhaps matches TRBD1 (5 bases). The CDR3 is 17 amino acids. V was shortened by 2 bases and J by 1 base, with 18 bases between the two germline ends. From germline, CDR1 is SGHRS and CDR2 YFSETQ. CDR3 DNA: TGCGCCAGCAGCTTCTTTTACCGGGGGACGTCGAACACTGAAGCTTTCTTT. Its translation is CASSFFYRGTSNTEAFF.

The chain joins TRBV29-1 to TRBJ2-2, with 7 bases lining up with TRBD1. Germline V CDR1 and CDR2: SQVTM, ANQGSEA. Germline trimming cut 7 bases from V and 5 bases from J; bases unmatched to any gene: 13. The CDR3 consists of 15 residues. DNA for the CDR3: TGCAGCGCCCGAAGGACAGGTCAACTGACCGGGGAGCTGTTTTTT. This encodes CSARRTGQLTGELFF.

This clone was recorded a few times. The J gene is TRBJ1-2, the V gene TRBV23-1; a possible D gene is TRBD1 (6 bases). TRBV23-1 is known as an ORF, though its function is uncertain. V was clipped by 6 bases and J by 3 bases, with 11 bases between them. This CDR3 is 13 amino acids long. For the CDR3, the DNA is TGCGCCAGCAGCCCAAGACAGGACTATGGCTACACCTTC. Protein: CASSPRQDYGYTF.

The chain is built from TRBV6-1 and TRBJ2-7, with unresolved D. This CDR3 comprises 14 residues. Germline loops: CDR1 MNHNS, CDR2 SASEGT. V was trimmed by 9 bases and J by 0 bases, leaving 15 bases between them. CDR3 nucleotide sequence: TGTGCCAGTTGCCGAGAAATTTACTCCTACGAGCAGTACTTC. Its translation is CASCREIYSYEQYF.

The V gene is TRBV2, the J gene TRBJ2-5, with 9 bases identical to TRBD2. CDR1 and CDR2 from the germline V gene are SNHLY and FYNNEI. V was clipped by 1 base and J by 9 bases; unmatched bases: 6. The CDR3 runs 14 residues. The CDR3 region has the DNA TGTGCCAGCAGTGAAGAAGGCGGGGGGGAGGCCCAGTACTTC. It codes for CASSEEGGGEAQYF.

Only a few counts were recorded for this clone. The chain is built from TRBV10-2 and TRBJ1-2, with D possibly TRBD1 on 5 matching bases. Germline V gene sequence: CDR1 WSHSY, CDR2 SAAADI. V gave up 6 bases and J gave up 4 bases, with 18 bases separating them. CDR3 length: 15 amino acids. The DNA of the CDR3 is TGCGCCAGCAGCGACGACAAAGGAGGGACCTATGGCTACACCTTC. Its protein is CASSDDKGGTYGYTF.

The CDR3 DNA sequence: TGTGCCAGCAGCCGCAGGCCCGAGAGCTCCTACGAGCAGTACTTC. Amino acids: CASSRRPESSYEQYF. This chain uses TRBV14 with TRBJ2-7; D gene ambiguous. The ends were cut back, 4 bases at V and 0 bases at J, with 13 bases in the middle. Germline V CDR1 and CDR2: SGHDN, FVKESK. This CDR3 spans 15 amino acids.

The DNA of the CDR3 is TGTGCCAGTAGAGGTCTCGGGTATGGCTACACCTTC. It translates to CASRGLGYGYTF. V gene TRBV19 combines with J gene TRBJ1-2, with D unclear. The V and J ends lost 6 bases and 5 bases respectively, with 10 bases between them. Germline V gives CDR1 LNHDA, CDR2 SQIVND (reference sequence). CDR3 size: 12 residues.

CDR3 DNA sequence: TGCGCCAGCAGCCAGACCGCAGACGGGACAGGGACCTACGAGCAGTACTTC. It yields the protein CASSQTADGTGTYEQYF. V is TRBV4-3 and J is TRBJ2-7; TRBD1 matches 9 bases. The CDR3 runs 17 residues. Germline loops: CDR1 LGHNA, CDR2 YSLEER. The ends lost 3 bases at V and 2 bases at J; junction bases unmatched: 11.

The rearrangement joins TRBV11-2 to TRBJ2-7; D might be TRBD2 (6 bases). The CDR3 length is 14 residues. Trimming removed 7 bases at V and 3 bases at J, with 16 bases between. CDR1 SGHAT and CDR2 FQNNGV come from the germline V gene. CDR3 region: CASTTSSRVYEQYF. Here the CDR3 DNA reads TGTGCCAGCACGACTAGTTCGCGTGTCTACGAGCAGTACTTC.

The chain combines TRBV29-1 with TRBJ2-6, with D maybe TRBD1 (5 bases). Germline-derived CDR1 and CDR2 are SQVTM and ANQGSEA. The CDR3 has 14 amino acids. With 5 bases removed from V and 8 bases from J, the gap between germline ends came to 16 bases. CDR3 region: CSVQGLASSNVLTF. CDR3 nucleotides: TGCAGCGTTCAGGGTTTGGCTTCTTCCAACGTCCTGACTTTC. Filled out from reference TRBV29-1 and TRBJ2-6, the complete variable domain reads SAVISQKPSRDICQRGTSLTIQCQVDSQVTMMFWYRQQPGQSLTLIATANQGSEATYESGFVIDKFPISRPNLTFSTLTVSNMSPEDSSIYLCSVQGLASSNVLTFGAGSRLTVL.

This chain joins TRBV4-3 and TRBJ2-1; 9 bases fit TRBD1. Germline loops: CDR1 LGHNA, CDR2 YSLEER. The trim removed 0 bases at V and 2 bases at J, leaving 2 bases unmatched. The CDR3 runs 16 residues. Written as DNA, the CDR3 is TGCGCCAGCAGCCAAGAAGGACAGGGGCCCTACAATGAGCAGTTCTTC. This gives the protein CASSQEGQGPYNEQFF.

The chain employs TRBV19 and TRBJ1-6; 9 bases are shared with TRBD1. Trimming at V came to 4 bases and at J to 5 bases, leaving 9 bases not matched to a gene. The CDR3 loop spans 17 amino acids. CDR1 is LNHDA, CDR2 SQIVND, per germline (reference sequence). This CDR3 reads CASSRPGQGNHNSPLHF. The CDR3 coding sequence is TGTGCCAGTAGTAGACCAGGACAGGGGAATCATAATTCACCCCTCCACTTT.

V and J are TRBV18 and TRBJ1-2, with D possibly being TRBD1 (6 bases). The CDR3 loop spans 13 amino acids. CDR1 is KGHSH, CDR2 LQKENI, per germline. V was clipped by 2 bases and J by 2 bases, with 6 bases between them. In DNA form, the CDR3 reads TGTGCCAGCTCACCAGACAGGAACTATGGCTACACCTTC. Translation: CASSPDRNYGYTF.

The chain joins TRBV25-1 to TRBJ1-2; TRBD1 matches at 12 bases. This CDR3 comprises 14 residues. Trimming cost V 2 bases and J 8 bases; bases outside gene matches: 3. Germline CDR1 is MGHDK and CDR2 is SYGVNS. In DNA form, the CDR3 reads TGTGCCAGCAGTGAAGGGGACAGGGGGCTAGGCTACACCTTC. Amino acids: CASSEGDRGLGYTF.

The CDR3 protein is CASSIDGTGETQYF. DNA for the CDR3: TGTGCCAGTAGTATAGATGGGACAGGGGAGACCCAGTACTTC. The genes are TRBV19 and TRBJ2-5; 9 bases align to TRBD1. Germline V gives CDR1 LNHDA, CDR2 SQIVND (reference sequence). This CDR3 comprises 14 residues. V shed 0 bases, J shed 5 bases, and the junction held 1 base outside the gene matches.

A note on this clone: The junction differs from germline at one of its ends, possibly a read error. CDR3 DNA sequence: TGTTCCAGCAGCCTCGCGGCTAGCGGCTCCTACGAGCAGTACTTC. It encodes CSSSLAASGSYEQYF. The chain combines TRBV7-9 with TRBJ2-7, with TRBD2 matching over 7 bases. This CDR3 has 15 residues. CDR1 is SEHNR, CDR2 FQNEAQ, per germline (reference sequence).

The chain's CDR3 is CASSQIAQGAPNSPLHF. DNA of the CDR3: TGTGCCAGCAGCCAAATCGCACAGGGGGCCCCTAATTCACCCCTCCACTTT. This rearrangement joins TRBV14 to TRBJ1-6; 9 bases agree with TRBD1. CDR1 is SGHDN, CDR2 FVKESK, per germline. The junction had 8 bases not matched to a gene; V was cut back by 2 bases and J by 6 bases. CDR3 length equals 17 residues.

This clone was recorded only once. The J gene is TRBJ1-1, the V gene TRBV6-5; D gene ambiguous. Germline CDR1 and CDR2: MNHEY and SVGAGI. The CDR3 sequence is 13 residues long. V lost 7 bases and J 4 bases, leaving 13 bases between the germline ends. In DNA form, the CDR3 reads TGTGCCAGCAACATAAGTCCACGCACTGAAGCTTTCTTT. Translating it yields CASNISPRTEAFF.

The table lists this clone with a count of one. The DNA of the CDR3 is TGTGCCAGCAGCGGGGAACCAGGGGGAAATGGCTACACCTTC. Protein: CASSGEPGGNGYTF. The rearrangement joins TRBV7-2 to TRBJ1-2, with 7 bases aligning to TRBD1. V shed 5 bases and J 6 bases; nucleotides not matched to a gene: 9. This CDR3 has 14 amino acids. CDR1 SGHTA and CDR2 FQGNSA come from the germline V gene.

The genes are TRBV4-1 and TRBJ1-4; D perhaps matches TRBD1 (5 bases). The ends were cut back, 2 bases at V and 0 bases at J, with 16 bases in the middle. Germline V gives CDR1 MGHRA, CDR2 YSYEKL. The CDR3 spans 18 residues. This CDR3 reads CASSQRLRQTATNEKLFF. The CDR3 DNA reads TGCGCCAGCAGCCAACGGCTTCGACAGACTGCAACTAATGAAAAACTGTTTTTT.

The V call is TRBV30, the J call TRBJ1-3; TRBD1 matches 7 bases. Unmatched junction bases numbered 6, after V lost 3 bases and J lost 4 bases. This CDR3 contains 14 residues. CDR1 and CDR2 (germline): GTSNPN, SVGIG (reference sequence). For the CDR3, the DNA is TGTGCCTGGAGACTAGGGGGCGCGGGAAACACCATATATTTT. Translated: CAWRLGGAGNTIYF.

The CDR3 coding sequence is TGCGCCAGCAGCCTACGCGGGCTAGCGGGGACGCATATTCTCTACAATGAGCAGTTCTTC. This gives the protein CASSLRGLAGTHILYNEQFF. The chain employs TRBV5-1 and TRBJ2-1, with TRBD2 matching 9 bases. J gave up 3 bases and V 4 bases, and 20 bases lay outside the gene matches. Looked up from germline, CDR1 is SGHRS and CDR2 is YFSETQ. CDR3 length equals 20 residues.

This clone was counted a few times. The genes are TRBV7-9 and TRBJ1-1; the D gene is possibly TRBD1 (5 bases). Germline V CDR1 and CDR2: SEHNR, FQNEAQ (reference sequence). The CDR3 runs to 13 residues. V was trimmed by 2 bases and J by 4 bases, leaving 8 bases between them. Here the CDR3 DNA reads TGTGCCAGCAGCTTATCGGGGGTCACTGAAGCTTTCTTT. As protein: CASSLSGVTEAFF.

V usage is TRBV10-2 and J usage is TRBJ2-2, with D perhaps matching TRBD1 (5 bases). V was shortened by 6 bases and J by 1 base, with 12 bases between the two germline ends. Per the germline V gene, CDR1 is WSHSY and CDR2 is SAAADI. This CDR3 is built from 15 residues. CDR3 sequence reads: CASSQSTGNTGELFF. In DNA, the CDR3 is TGCGCCAGCAGCCAAAGCACAGGGAACACCGGGGAGCTGTTTTTT.